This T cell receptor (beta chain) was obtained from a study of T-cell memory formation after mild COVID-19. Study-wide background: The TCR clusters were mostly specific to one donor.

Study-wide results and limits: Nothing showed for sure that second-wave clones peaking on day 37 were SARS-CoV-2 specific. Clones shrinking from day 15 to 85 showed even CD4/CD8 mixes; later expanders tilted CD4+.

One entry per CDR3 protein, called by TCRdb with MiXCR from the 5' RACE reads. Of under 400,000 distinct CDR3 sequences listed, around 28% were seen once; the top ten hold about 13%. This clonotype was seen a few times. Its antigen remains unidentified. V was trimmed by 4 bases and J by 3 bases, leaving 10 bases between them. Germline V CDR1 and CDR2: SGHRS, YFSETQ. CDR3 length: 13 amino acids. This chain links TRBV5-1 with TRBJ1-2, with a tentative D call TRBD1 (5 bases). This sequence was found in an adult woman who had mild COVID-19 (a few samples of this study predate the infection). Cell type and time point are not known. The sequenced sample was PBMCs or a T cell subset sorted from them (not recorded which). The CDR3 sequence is CASSRQRDYGYTF. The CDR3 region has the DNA TGCGCCAGCAGCCGACAGCGGGACTATGGCTACACCTTC.